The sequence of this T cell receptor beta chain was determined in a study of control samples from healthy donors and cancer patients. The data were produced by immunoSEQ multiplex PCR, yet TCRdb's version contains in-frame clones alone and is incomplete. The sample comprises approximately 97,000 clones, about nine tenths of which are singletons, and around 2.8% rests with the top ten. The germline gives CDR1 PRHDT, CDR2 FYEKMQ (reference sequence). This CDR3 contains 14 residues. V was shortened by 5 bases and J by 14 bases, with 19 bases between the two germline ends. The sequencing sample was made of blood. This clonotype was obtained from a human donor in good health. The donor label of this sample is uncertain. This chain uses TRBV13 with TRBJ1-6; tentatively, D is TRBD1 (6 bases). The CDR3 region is CASSQRTDFEALHF. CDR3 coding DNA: TGTGCCAGCAGCCAGAGGACAGATTTTGAAGCCCTCCACTTT.